One sample yielded the 6 T cell receptor beta chains listed below, sequenced in a study of shared clonotypes between healthy human individuals. The repertoire was sequenced with immunoSEQ multiplex PCR; TCRdb's copy has only in-frame clones and lacks some. Of roughly 1,000,000 clones listed, more than 75% are singletons. The sequenced sample was memory CD4+ T cells from PBMCs. Regarding subset: CD45RA-negative fraction. The receptors were gathered from a young man in good health. Some clones in this sample may be carry-over from other donors' samples.

The chain combines TRBV19 with TRBJ1-1, with unresolved D. Germline assignment: CDR1 LNHDA and CDR2 SQIVND (reference sequence). Deletions cut 8 bases from V and 3 bases from J, with 10 bases between. The CDR3 loop spans 12 amino acids. CDR3 bases: TGTGCCAGTCAGAGTTCGTACACTGAAGCTTTCTTT. As protein: CASQSSYTEAFF.

The rearrangement uses TRBV4-1 and TRBJ1-3; D may be TRBD1 (5 bases). The ends were cut back, 0 bases at V and 2 bases at J, with 11 bases in the middle. Germline V CDR1 and CDR2: MGHRA, YSYEKL. The CDR3 totals 16 residues. The CDR3 coding sequence is TGCGCCAGCAGCCAAGATCTGGACATGGCTGGAAACACCATATATTTT. The encoded protein is CASSQDLDMAGNTIYF.

The rearrangement joins TRBV9 to TRBJ2-5; 11 bases line up with TRBD2. The CDR3 covers 15 residues. Unmatched junction bases numbered 4, after V lost 2 bases and J lost 4 bases. The germline CDR1 and CDR2 sequences are SGDLS and YYNGEE. This chain's CDR3 is CASSVTSGMGETQYF. As DNA, the CDR3 is TGTGCCAGCAGCGTGACTAGCGGGATGGGAGAGACCCAGTACTTC.

The chain carries TRBV5-1 and TRBJ2-5; D is uncertain. Trimming removed 3 bases from V and 5 bases from J, with 20 bases in between. The CDR3 has 16 amino acids. Germline V CDR1 and CDR2: SGHRS, YFSETQ. CDR3 sequence: CASSSDPPPFPETQYF. For the CDR3, the DNA is TGCGCCAGCAGCTCGGACCCGCCTCCTTTCCCCGAGACCCAGTACTTC. Full variable domain (outside the CDR3, taken from reference TRBV5-1 and TRBJ2-5): KAGVTQTPRYLIKTRGQQVTLSCSPISGHRSVSWYQQTPGQGLQFLFEYFSETQRNKGNFPGRFSGRQFSNSRSEMNVSTLELGDSALYLCASSSDPPPFPETQYFGPGTRLLVL.

The CDR3: CASSIQYGGSSYNEQFF. The CDR3 nucleotides read TGTGCCAGTAGTATACAGTACGGCGGGAGCTCCTACAATGAGCAGTTCTTC. The chain links TRBV19 to TRBJ2-1, with TRBD2 matching 7 bases. Germline CDR1 reads LNHDA; CDR2 reads SQIVND (reference sequence). This CDR3 contains 17 residues. V was pared by 2 bases and J by 0 bases, with 7 bases of the junction left unmatched. The complete variable domain, with remaining parts taken from reference TRBV19 and TRBJ2-1, reads DGGITQSPKYLFRKEGQNVTLSCEQNLNHDAMYWYRQDPGQGLRLIYYSQIVNDFQKGDIAEGYSVSREKKESFPLTVTSAQKNPTAFYLCASSIQYGGSSYNEQFFGPGTRLTVL.

V usage is TRBV5-1 and J usage is TRBJ2-5, with TRBD2 matching 7 bases. The CDR3 length is 15 residues. With V trimmed by 2 bases and J by 1 base, 5 bases remained unmatched. From germline, CDR1 is SGHRS and CDR2 YFSETQ. Written as DNA, the CDR3 is TGCGCCAGCAGCTTCCGGGGGGAGACCCAAGAGACCCAGTACTTC. Its translation is CASSFRGETQETQYF.